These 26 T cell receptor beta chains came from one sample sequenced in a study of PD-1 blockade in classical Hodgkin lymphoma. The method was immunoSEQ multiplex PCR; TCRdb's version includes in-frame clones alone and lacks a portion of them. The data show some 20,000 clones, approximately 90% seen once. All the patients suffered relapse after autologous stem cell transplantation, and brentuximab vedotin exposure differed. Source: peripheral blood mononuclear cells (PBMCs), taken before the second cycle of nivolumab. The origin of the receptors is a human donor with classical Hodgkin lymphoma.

Here the CDR3 DNA reads TGTGCCAGCAGTACAGGGGGAAGCACCGGGGAGCTGTTTTTT. It codes for CASSTGGSTGELFF. The rearrangement uses TRBV6-5 and TRBJ2-2, with 8 bases that match TRBD1. J gave up 4 bases and V 5 bases, and 3 bases lay outside the gene matches. The CDR3 totals 14 residues. CDR1 is MNHEY, CDR2 SVGAGI, per germline.

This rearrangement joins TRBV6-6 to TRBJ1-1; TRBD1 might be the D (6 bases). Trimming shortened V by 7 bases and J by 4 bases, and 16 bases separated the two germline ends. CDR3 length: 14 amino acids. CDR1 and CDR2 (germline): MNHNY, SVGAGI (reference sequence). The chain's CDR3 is CASTEVGGTTEAFF. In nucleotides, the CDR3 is TGTGCCAGCACCGAGGTGGGGGGCACCACTGAAGCTTTCTTT.

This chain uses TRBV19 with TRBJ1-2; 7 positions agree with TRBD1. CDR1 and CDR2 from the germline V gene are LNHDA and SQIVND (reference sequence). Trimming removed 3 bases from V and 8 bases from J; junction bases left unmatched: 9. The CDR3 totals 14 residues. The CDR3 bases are TGTGCCAGTAGTATTCAATCAGGGGGGAAAGGCTACACCTTC. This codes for CASSIQSGGKGYTF.

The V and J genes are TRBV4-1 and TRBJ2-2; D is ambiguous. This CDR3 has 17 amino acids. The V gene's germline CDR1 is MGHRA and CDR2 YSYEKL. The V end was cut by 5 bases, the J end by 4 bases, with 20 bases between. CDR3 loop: CASSGVDMGFRTGELFF. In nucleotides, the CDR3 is TGCGCCAGCAGCGGAGTTGATATGGGCTTTCGCACCGGGGAGCTGTTTTTT.

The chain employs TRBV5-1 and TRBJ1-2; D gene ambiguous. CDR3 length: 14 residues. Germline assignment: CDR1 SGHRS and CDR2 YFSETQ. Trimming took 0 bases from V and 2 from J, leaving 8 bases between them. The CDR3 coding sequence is TGCGCCAGCAGCTTGGGGTCGACCAACTATGGCTACACCTTC. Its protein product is CASSLGSTNYGYTF.

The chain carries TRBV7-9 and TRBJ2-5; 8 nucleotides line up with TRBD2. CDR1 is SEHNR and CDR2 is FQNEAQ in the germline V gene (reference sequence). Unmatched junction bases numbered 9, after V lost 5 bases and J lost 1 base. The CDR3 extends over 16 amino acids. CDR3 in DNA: TGTGCCAGCAGCACAGAGCGGGGGCGGGTCCAAGAGACCCAGTACTTC. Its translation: CASSTERGRVQETQYF.

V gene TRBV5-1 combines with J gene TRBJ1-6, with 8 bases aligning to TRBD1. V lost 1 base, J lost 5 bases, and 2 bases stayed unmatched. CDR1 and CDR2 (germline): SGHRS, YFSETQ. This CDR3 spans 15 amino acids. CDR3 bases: TGCGCCAGCAGCTTGAGGACAGGGAATAATTCACCCCTCCACTTT. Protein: CASSLRTGNNSPLHF. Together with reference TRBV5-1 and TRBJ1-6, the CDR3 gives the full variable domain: KAGVTQTPRYLIKTRGQQVTLSCSPISGHRSVSWYQQTPGQGLQFLFEYFSETQRNKGNFPGRFSGRQFSNSRSEMNVSTLELGDSALYLCASSLRTGNNSPLHFGNGTRLTVT.

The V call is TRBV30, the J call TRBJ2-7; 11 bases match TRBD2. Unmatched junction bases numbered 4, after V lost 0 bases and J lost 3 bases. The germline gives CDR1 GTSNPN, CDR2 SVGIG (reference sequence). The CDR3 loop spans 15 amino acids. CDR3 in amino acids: CAWSVRGLADYEQYF. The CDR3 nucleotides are TGTGCCTGGAGTGTACGGGGACTAGCGGACTACGAGCAGTACTTC.

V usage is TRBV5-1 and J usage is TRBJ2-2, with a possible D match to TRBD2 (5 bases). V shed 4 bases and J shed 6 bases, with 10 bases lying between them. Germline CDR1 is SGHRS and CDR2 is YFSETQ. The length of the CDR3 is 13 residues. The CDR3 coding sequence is TGCGCCAGCAGCGCGAGGGAAGCCGGGGAGCTGTTTTTT. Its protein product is CASSAREAGELFF.

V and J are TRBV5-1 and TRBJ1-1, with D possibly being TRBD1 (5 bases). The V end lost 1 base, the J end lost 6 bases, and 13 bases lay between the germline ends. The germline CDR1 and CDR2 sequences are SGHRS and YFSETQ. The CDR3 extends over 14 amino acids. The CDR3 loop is CASSLSQEVAEAFF. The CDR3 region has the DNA TGCGCCAGCAGCTTGTCACAGGAAGTGGCTGAAGCTTTCTTT. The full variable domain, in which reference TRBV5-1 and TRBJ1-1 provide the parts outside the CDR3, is KAGVTQTPRYLIKTRGQQVTLSCSPISGHRSVSWYQQTPGQGLQFLFEYFSETQRNKGNFPGRFSGRQFSNSRSEMNVSTLELGDSALYLCASSLSQEVAEAFFGQGTRLTVV.

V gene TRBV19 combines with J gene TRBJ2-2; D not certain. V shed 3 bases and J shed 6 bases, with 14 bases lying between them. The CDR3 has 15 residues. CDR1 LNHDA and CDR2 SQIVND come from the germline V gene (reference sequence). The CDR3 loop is CASSMLGPGAGELFF. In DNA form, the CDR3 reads TGTGCCAGTAGTATGTTAGGCCCCGGAGCCGGGGAGCTGTTTTTT. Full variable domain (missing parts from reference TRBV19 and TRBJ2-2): DGGITQSPKYLFRKEGQNVTLSCEQNLNHDAMYWYRQDPGQGLRLIYYSQIVNDFQKGDIAEGYSVSREKKESFPLTVTSAQKNPTAFYLCASSMLGPGAGELFFGEGSRLTVL.

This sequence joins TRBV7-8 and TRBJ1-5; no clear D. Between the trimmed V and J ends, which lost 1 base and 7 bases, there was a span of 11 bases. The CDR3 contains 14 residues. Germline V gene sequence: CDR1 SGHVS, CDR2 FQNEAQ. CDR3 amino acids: CASSLVIGRQPQHF. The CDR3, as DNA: TGTGCCAGCAGCTTAGTGATAGGTCGGCAGCCCCAGCATTTT.

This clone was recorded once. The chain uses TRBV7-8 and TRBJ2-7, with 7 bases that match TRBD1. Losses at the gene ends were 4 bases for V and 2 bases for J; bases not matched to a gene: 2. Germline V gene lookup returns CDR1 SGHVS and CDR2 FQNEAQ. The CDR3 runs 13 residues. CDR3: CASSSGQTYEQYF. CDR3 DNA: TGTGCCAGCAGCTCGGGACAGACCTACGAGCAGTACTTC.

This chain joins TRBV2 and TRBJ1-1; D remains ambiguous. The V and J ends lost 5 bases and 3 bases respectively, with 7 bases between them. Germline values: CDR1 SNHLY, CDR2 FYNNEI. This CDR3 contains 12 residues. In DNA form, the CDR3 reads TGTGCCAGCAGTCCGAGGTACACTGAAGCTTTCTTT. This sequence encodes CASSPRYTEAFF.

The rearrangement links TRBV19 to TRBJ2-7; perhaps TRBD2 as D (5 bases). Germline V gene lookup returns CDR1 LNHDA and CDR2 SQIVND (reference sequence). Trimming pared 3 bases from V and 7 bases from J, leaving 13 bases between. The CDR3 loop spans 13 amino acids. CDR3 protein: CASSMGEVGEQYF. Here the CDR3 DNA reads TGTGCCAGTAGTATGGGAGAGGTTGGGGAGCAGTACTTC.

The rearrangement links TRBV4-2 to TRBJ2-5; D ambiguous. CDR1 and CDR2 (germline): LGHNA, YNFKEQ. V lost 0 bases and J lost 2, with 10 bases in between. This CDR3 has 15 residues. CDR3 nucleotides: TGTGCCAGCAGCCAAGATGTGAGCCCGCAAGAGACCCAGTACTTC. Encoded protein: CASSQDVSPQETQYF.

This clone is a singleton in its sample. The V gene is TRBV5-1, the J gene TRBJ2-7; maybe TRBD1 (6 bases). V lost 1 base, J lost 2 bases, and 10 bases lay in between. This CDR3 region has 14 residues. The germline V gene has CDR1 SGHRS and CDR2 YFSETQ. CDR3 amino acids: CASSLRTGTYEQYF. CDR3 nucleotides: TGCGCCAGCAGCTTGCGTACAGGGACCTACGAGCAGTACTTC.

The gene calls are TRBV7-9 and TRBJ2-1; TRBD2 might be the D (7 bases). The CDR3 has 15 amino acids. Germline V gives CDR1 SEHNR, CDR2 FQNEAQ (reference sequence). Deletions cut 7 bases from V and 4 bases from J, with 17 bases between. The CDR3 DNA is TGTGCCAGCACCGGGTCCGGGGGGCCTTACAATGAGCAGTTCTTC. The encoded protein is CASTGSGGPYNEQFF.

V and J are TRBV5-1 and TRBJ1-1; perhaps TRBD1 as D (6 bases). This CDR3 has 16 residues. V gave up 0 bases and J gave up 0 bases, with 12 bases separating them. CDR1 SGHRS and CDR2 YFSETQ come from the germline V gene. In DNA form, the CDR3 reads TGCGCCAGCAGCTTGGGAACAGGGCTCATGAACACTGAAGCTTTCTTT. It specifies CASSLGTGLMNTEAFF. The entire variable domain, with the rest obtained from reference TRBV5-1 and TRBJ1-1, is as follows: KAGVTQTPRYLIKTRGQQVTLSCSPISGHRSVSWYQQTPGQGLQFLFEYFSETQRNKGNFPGRFSGRQFSNSRSEMNVSTLELGDSALYLCASSLGTGLMNTEAFFGQGTRLTVV.

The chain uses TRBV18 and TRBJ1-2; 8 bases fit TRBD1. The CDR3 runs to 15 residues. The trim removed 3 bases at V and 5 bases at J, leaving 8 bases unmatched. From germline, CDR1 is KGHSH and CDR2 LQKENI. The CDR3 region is CASSPSWTGTYGYTF. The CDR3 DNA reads TGTGCCAGCTCACCGTCTTGGACAGGGACTTATGGCTACACCTTC.

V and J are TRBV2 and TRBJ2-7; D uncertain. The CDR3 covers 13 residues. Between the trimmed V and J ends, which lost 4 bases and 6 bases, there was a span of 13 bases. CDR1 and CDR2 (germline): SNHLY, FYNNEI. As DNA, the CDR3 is TGTGCCAGCAGTGGGTACCTTAGGTTCGAGCAGTACTTC. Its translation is CASSGYLRFEQYF.

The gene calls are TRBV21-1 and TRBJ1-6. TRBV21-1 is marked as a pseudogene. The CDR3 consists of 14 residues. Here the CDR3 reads CASSKVVVNSPLHF. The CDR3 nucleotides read TGTGCCAGCAGCAAAGTCGTAGTAAATTCACCCCTCCACTTT.

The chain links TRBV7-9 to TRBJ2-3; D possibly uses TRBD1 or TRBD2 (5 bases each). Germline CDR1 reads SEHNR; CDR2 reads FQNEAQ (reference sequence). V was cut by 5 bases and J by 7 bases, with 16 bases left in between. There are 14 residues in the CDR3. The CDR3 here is CASSRNTGTNTQYF. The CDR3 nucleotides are TGTGCCAGCAGCAGAAACACCGGGACGAATACGCAGTATTTT.

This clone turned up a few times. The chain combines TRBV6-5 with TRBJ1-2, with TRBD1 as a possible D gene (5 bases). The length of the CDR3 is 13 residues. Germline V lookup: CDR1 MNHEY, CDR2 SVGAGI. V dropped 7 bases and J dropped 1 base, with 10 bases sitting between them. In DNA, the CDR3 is TGTGCCAGCAAGACAGACAGTAACTATGGCTACACCTTC. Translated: CASKTDSNYGYTF.

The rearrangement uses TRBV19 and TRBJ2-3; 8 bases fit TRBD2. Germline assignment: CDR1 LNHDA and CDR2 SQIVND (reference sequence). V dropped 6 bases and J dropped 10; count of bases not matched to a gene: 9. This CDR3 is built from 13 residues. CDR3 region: CASSGGAGHPQYF. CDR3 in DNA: TGTGCCAGTAGCGGGGGGGCCGGGCACCCGCAGTATTTT.

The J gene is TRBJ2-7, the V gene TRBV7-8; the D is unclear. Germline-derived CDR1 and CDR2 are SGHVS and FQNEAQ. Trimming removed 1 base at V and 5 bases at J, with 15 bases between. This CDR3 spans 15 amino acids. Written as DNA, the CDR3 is TGTGCCAGCAGCTTAGAGTCGAACATCGGCAACGAGCAGTACTTC. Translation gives CASSLESNIGNEQYF.